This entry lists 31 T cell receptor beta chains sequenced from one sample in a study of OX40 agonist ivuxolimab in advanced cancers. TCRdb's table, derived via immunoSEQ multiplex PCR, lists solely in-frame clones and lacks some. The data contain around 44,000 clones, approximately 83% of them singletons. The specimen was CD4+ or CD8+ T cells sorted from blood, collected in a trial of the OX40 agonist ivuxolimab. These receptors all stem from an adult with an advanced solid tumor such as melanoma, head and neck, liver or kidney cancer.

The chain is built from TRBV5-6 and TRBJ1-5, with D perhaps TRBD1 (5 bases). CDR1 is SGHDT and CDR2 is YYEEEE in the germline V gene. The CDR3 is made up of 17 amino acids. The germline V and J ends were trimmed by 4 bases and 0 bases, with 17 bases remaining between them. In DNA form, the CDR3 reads TGTGCCAGCAGCCCCTCCGGGGGACCGTATAGCAATCAGCCCCAGCATTTT. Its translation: CASSPSGGPYSNQPQHF. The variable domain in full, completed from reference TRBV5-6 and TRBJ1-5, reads DAGVTQSPTHLIKTRGQQVTLRCSPKSGHDTVSWYQQALGQGPQFIFQYYEEEERQRGNFPDRFSGHQFPNYSSELNVNALLLGDSALYLCASSPSGGPYSNQPQHFGDGTRLSIL.

CDR3 nucleotide sequence: TGTGCCAGCTCACCTCGGGGGGGTTACGATAATTCACCCCTCCACTTT. Translating gives CASSPRGGYDNSPLHF. The chain links TRBV18 to TRBJ1-6; D might be TRBD1 (5 bases). CDR1 is KGHSH and CDR2 is LQKENI in the germline V gene. The V end was cut by 3 bases, the J end by 5 bases, with 14 bases between. The CDR3 runs to 16 residues.

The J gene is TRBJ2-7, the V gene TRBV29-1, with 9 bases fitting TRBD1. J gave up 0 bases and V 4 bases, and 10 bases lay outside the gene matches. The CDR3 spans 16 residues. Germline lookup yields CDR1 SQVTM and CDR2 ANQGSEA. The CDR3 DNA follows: TGCAGCGTTGTTGAGACAGGGGGGAAGAGCTCCTACGAGCAGTACTTC. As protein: CSVVETGGKSSYEQYF.

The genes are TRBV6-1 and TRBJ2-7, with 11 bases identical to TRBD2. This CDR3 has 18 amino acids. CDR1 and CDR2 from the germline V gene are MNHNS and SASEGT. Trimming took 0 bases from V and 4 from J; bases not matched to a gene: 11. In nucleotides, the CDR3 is TGTGCCAGCAGTGAAGCGCTCTTACTAGCGGGAGTCGGGTACGAGCAGTACTTC. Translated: CASSEALLLAGVGYEQYF.

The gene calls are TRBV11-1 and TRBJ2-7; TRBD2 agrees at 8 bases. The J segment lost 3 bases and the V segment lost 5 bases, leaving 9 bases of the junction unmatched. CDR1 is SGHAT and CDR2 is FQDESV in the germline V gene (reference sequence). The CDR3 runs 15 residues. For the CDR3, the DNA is TGTGCCAGCAGCCAGAGGGGCGGGGGGATCTACGAGCAGTACTTC. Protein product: CASSQRGGGIYEQYF.

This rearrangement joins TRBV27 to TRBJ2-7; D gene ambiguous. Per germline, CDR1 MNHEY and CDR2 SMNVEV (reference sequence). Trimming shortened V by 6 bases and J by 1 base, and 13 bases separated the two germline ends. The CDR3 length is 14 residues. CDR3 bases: TGTGCCAGCAGATTTTCCCAAAGTTCCTACGAGCAGTACTTC. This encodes CASRFSQSSYEQYF.

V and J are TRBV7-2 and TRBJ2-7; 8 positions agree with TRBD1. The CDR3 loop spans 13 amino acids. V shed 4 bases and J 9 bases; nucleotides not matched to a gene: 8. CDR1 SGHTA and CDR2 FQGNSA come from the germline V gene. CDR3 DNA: TGTGCCAGCAGCTCGGGACAGGACCTTGGGCAGTACTTC. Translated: CASSSGQDLGQYF.

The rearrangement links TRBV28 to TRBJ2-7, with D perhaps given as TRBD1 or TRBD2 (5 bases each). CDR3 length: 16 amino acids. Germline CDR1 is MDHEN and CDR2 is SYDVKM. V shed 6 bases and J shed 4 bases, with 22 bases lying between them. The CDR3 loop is CASSSNPPGRFYEQYF. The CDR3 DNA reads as TGTGCCAGCAGCTCCAACCCCCCGGGACGGTTTTACGAGCAGTACTTC.

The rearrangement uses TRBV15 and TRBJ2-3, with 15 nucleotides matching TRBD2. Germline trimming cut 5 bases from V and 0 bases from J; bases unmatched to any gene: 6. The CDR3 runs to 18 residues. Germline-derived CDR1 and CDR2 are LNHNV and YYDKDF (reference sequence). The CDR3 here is CATSGTSGGTPSTDTQYF. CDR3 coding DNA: TGTGCCACCAGCGGGACTAGCGGGGGGACACCGAGCACAGATACGCAGTATTTT.

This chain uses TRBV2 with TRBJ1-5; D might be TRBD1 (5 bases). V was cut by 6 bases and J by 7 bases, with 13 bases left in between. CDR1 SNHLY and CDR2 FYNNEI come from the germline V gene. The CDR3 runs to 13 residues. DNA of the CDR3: TGTGCCAGCAGCGCCAATTGGGGGCAGCCCCAGCATTTT. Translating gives CASSANWGQPQHF.

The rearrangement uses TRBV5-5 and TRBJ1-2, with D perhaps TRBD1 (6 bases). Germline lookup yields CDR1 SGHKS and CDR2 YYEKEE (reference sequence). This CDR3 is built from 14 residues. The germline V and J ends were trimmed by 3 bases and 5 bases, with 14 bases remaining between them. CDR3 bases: TGTGCCAGCAGCTATGGACAGATTATGTATGGCTACACCTTC. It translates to CASSYGQIMYGYTF.

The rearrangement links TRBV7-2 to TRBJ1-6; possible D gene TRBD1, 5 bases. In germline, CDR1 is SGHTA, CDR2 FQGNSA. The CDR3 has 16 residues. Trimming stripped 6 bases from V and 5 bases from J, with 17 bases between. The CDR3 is CASSFDGAGNNSPLHF. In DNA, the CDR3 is TGTGCCAGCAGTTTCGACGGGGCCGGAAATAATTCACCCCTCCACTTT.

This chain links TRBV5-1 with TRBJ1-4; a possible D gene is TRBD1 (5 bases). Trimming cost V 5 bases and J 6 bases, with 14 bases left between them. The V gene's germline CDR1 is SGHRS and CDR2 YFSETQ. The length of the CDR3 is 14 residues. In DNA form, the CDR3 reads TGCGCCAGCAGAGGGGTGCGAGGGGATGAAAAACTGTTTTTT. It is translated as CASRGVRGDEKLFF.

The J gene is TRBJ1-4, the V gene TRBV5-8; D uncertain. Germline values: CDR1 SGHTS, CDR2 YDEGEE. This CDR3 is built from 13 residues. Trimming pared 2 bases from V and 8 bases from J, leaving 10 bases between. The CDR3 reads CASSFGLREKLFF. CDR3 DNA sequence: TGTGCCAGCAGCTTTGGACTACGAGAAAAACTGTTTTTT.

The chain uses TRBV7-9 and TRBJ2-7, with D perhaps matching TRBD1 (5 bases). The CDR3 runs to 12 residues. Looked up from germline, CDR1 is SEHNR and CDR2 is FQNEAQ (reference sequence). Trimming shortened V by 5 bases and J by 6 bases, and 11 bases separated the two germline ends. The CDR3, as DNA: TGTGCCAGCAGCCAGTACAGGACCGAGCAGTACTTC. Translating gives CASSQYRTEQYF. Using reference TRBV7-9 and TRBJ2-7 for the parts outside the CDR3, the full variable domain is DTGVSQNPRHKITKRGQNVTFRCDPISEHNRLYWYRQTLGQGPEFLTYFQNEAQLEKSRLLSDRFSAERPKGSFSTLEIQRTEQGDSAMYLCASSQYRTEQYFGPGTRLTVT.

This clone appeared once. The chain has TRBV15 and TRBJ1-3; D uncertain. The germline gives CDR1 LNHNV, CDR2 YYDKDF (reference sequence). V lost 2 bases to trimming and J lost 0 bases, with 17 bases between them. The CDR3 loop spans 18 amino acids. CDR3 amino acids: CATSRTNPGIDSGNTIYF. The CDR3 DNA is TGTGCCACCAGCAGAACAAACCCTGGGATAGACTCTGGAAACACCATATATTTT.

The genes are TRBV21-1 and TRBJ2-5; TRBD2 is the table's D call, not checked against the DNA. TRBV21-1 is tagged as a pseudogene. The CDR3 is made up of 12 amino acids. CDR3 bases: TGTGCCAGCACCCGCGGGGAAGAGACCCAGTACTTC. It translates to CASTRGEETQYF.

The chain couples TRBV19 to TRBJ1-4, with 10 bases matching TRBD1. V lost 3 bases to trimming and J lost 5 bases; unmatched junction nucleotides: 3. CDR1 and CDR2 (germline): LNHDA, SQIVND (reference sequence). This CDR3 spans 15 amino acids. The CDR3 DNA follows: TGTGCCAGTAGTATTTCGACAGGGGGCAATGAAAAACTGTTTTTT. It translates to CASSISTGGNEKLFF.

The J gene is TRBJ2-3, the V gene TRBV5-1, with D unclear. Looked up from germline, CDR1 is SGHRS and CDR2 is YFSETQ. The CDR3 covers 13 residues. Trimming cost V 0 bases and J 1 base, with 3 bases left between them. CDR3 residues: CASSLDRTDTQYF. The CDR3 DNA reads TGCGCCAGCAGCTTGGATCGCACAGATACGCAGTATTTT.

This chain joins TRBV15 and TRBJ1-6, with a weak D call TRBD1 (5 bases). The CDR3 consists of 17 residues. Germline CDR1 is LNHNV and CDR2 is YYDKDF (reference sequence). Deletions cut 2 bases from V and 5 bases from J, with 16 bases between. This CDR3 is CATSRKGRGGNNSPLHF. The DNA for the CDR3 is TGTGCCACCAGCAGAAAGGGGAGGGGCGGCAATAATTCACCCCTCCACTTT.

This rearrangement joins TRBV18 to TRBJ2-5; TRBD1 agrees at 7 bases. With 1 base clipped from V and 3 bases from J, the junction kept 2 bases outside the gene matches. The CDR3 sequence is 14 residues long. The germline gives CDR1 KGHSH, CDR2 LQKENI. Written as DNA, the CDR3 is TGTGCCAGCTCACCACGAGGGGGCGAAGAGACCCAGTACTTC. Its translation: CASSPRGGEETQYF.

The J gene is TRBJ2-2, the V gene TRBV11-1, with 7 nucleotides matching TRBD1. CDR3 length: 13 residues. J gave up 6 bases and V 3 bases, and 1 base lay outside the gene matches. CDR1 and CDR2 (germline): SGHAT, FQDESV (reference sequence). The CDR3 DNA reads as TGTGCCAGCAGCTTTACAGGGGCCGGGGAGCTGTTTTTT. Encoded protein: CASSFTGAGELFF.

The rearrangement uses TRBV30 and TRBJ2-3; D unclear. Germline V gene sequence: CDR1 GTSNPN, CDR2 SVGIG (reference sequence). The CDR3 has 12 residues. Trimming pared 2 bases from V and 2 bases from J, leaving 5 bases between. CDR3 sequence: CAWSPSTDTQYF. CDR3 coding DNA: TGTGCCTGGAGTCCATCCACAGATACGCAGTATTTT.

CDR3 sequence: CASSPIGGNNEQFF. DNA of the CDR3: TGTGCCAGCAGCCCGATTGGAGGGAACAATGAGCAGTTCTTC. This chain uses TRBV7-8 with TRBJ2-1; the D gene is possibly TRBD2 (6 bases). The CDR3 runs to 14 residues. V was shortened by 5 bases and J by 5 bases, with 13 bases between the two germline ends. Germline CDR1 is SGHVS and CDR2 is FQNEAQ.

The CDR3 DNA follows: TGTGCCATCAGTGGAGGGACAGGGGTCTACGAGCAGTACTTC. It yields the protein CAISGGTGVYEQYF. The genes are TRBV10-3 and TRBJ2-7; 10 bases align to TRBD1. V lost 4 bases and J lost 3; bases outside the gene matches: 3. The CDR3 runs 14 residues. CDR1 is ENHRY, CDR2 SYGVKD, per germline.

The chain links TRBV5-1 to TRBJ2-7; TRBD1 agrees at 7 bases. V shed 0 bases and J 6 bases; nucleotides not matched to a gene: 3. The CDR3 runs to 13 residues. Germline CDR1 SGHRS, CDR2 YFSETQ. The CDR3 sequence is CASSLAQGREQYF. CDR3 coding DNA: TGCGCCAGCAGCTTGGCACAGGGGCGCGAGCAGTACTTC.

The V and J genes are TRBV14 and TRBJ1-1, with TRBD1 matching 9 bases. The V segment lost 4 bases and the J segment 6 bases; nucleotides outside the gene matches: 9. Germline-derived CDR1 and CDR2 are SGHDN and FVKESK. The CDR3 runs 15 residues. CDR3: CASSPTGTGRAEAFF. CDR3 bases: TGTGCCAGCAGCCCTACCGGGACAGGGAGGGCTGAAGCTTTCTTT.

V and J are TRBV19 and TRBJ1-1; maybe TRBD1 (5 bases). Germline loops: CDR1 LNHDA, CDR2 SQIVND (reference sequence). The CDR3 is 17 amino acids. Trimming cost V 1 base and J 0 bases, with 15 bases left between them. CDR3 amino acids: CASSIVRQPVVNTEAFF. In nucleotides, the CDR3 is TGTGCCAGTAGTATAGTGAGACAGCCCGTGGTGAACACTGAAGCTTTCTTT.

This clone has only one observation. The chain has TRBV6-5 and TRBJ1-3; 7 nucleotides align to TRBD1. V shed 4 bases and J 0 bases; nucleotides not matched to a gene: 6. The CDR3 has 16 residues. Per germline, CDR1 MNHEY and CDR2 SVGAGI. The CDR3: CASSLRDSYSGNTIYF. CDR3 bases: TGTGCCAGCAGTTTAAGGGACAGCTACTCTGGAAACACCATATATTTT.

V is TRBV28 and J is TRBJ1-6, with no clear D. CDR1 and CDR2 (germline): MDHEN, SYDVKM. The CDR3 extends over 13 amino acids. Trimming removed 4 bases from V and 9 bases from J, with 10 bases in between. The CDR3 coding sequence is TGTGCCAGCAGTTCGGATACGTTTTCACCCCTCCACTTT. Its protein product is CASSSDTFSPLHF.

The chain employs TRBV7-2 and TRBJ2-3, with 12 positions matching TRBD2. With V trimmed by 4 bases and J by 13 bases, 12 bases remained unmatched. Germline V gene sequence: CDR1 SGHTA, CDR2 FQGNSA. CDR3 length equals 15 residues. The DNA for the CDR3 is TGTGCCAGCAGCTCCCCGGGACTAGCGGGCCCAAAGGAGTATTTT. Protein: CASSSPGLAGPKEYF. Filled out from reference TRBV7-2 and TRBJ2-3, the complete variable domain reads GAGVSQSPSNKVTEKGKDVELRCDPISGHTALYWYRQSLGQGLEFLIYFQGNSAPDKSGLPSDRFSAERTGGSVSTLTIQRTQQEDSAVYLCASSSPGLAGPKEYFGPGTRLTVL.